This note documents a single T cell receptor (beta chain) sequence. Its target is unknown. Each CDR3 protein gets one entry after TCRdb re-called the reads with MiXCR. The table includes 450,000 to 650,000 distinct CDR3 sequences, approximately 40% detected once. CDR1 is SGHVS and CDR2 is FNYEAQ in the germline V gene. The CDR3 length is 13 residues. With 0 bases removed from V and 5 bases from J, the gap between germline ends came to 7 bases. The data originate from a study of T cell repertoires in cytomegalovirus infection. Looking at the study overall: HLA-B-restricted CMV epitopes that are well studied, plus recently identified HLA-C-restricted ones, were used by the study. Public TCR beta signatures indicated both CMV infection and matching HLA type. The study, taken as a whole, reports: The response measured ex vivo was dominated by TCR beta clonotypes (HLA-C-restricted and CMV-specific). CMV carriers having the relevant HLA were flagged by cumulative public TCR beta family frequency.

This chain uses TRBV7-6 with TRBJ1-1, with D maybe TRBD1 (6 bases). The clonotype was recovered from a human donor in good health (CMV status not recorded). Some clones in this sample may be carry-over from other donors' samples. The material was cultured PBMCs, obtained from culture after CMV antigen stimulation. CDR3 nucleotides: TGTGCCAGCAGCTTAGCCGGGACAACTGAAGCTTTCTTT. This encodes CASSLAGTTEAFF.